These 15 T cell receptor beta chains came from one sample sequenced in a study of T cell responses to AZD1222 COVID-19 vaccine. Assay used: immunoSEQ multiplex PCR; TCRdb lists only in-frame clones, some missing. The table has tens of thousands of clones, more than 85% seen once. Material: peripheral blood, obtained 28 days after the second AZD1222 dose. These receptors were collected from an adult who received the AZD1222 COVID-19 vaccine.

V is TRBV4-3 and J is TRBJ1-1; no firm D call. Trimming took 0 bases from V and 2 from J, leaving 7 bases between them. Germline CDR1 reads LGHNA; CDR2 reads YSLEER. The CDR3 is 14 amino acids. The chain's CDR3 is CASSQEGSNTEAFF. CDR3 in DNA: TGCGCCAGCAGCCAAGAGGGCAGTAACACTGAAGCTTTCTTT.

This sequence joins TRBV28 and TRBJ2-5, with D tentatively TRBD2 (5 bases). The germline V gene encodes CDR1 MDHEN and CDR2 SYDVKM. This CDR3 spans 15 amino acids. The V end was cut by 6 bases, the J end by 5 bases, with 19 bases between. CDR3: CASRSNRGVLETQYF. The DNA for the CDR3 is TGTGCCAGCAGAAGCAACCGGGGAGTTTTGGAGACCCAGTACTTC.

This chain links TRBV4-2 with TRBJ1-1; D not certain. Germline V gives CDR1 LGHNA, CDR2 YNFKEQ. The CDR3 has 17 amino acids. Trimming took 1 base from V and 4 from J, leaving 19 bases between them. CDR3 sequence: CASSQGGGTWTGTEAFF. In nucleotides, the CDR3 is TGTGCCAGCAGCCAAGGGGGAGGCACGTGGACGGGCACTGAAGCTTTCTTT.

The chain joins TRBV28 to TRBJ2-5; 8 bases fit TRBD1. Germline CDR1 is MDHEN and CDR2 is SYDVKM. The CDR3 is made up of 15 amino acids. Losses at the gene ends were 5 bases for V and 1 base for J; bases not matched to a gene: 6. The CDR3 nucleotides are TGTGCCAGCAGTCCTCCCAGGGGGCCCCAAGAGACCCAGTACTTC. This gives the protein CASSPPRGPQETQYF.

CDR3 residues: CASSPREKTYEQYF. Written as DNA, the CDR3 is TGTGCCAGCAGCCCTCGGGAAAAAACCTACGAGCAGTACTTC. The J gene is TRBJ2-7, the V gene TRBV13, with D perhaps matching TRBD2 (5 bases). CDR1 and CDR2 (germline): PRHDT, FYEKMQ (reference sequence). This CDR3 contains 14 residues. With 5 bases removed from V and 2 bases from J, the gap between germline ends came to 13 bases. Variable domain in full (rest from reference TRBV13 and TRBJ2-7): AAGVIQSPRHLIKEKRETATLKCYPIPRHDTVYWYQQGPGQDPQFLISFYEKMQSDKGSIPDRFSAQQFSDYHSELNMSSLELGDSALYFCASSPREKTYEQYFGPGTRLTVT.

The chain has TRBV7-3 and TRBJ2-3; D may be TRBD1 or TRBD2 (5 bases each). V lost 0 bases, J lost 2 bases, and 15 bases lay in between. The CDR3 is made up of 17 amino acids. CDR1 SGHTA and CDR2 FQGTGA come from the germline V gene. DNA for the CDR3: TGTGCCAGCAGCTTAACGTTCGAGAGGGGAGTCACAGATACGCAGTATTTT. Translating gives CASSLTFERGVTDTQYF.

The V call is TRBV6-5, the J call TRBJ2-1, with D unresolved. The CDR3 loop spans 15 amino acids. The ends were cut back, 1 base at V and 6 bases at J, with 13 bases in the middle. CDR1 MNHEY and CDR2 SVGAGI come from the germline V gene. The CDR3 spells CASSYFSTSVNEQFF. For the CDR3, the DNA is TGTGCCAGCAGTTACTTCAGCACCTCGGTCAATGAGCAGTTCTTC.

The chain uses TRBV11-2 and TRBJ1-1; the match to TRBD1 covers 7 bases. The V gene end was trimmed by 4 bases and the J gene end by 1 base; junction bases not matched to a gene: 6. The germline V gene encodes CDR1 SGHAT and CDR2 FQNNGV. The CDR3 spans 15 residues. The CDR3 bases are TGTGCCAGCAGCTCCATGCGGGACAGGAACACTGAAGCTTTCTTT. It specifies CASSSMRDRNTEAFF. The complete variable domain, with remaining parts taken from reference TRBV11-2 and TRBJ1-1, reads EAGVAQSPRYKIIEKRQSVAFWCNPISGHATLYWYQQILGQGPKLLIQFQNNGVVDDSQLPKDRFSAERLKGVDSTLKIQPAKLEDSAVYLCASSSMRDRNTEAFFGQGTRLTVV.

The CDR3 loop is CASSIEPVFGGNEQFF. The CDR3 nucleotides read TGTGCCAGTAGTATTGAACCTGTCTTTGGAGGTAATGAGCAGTTCTTC. The rearrangement joins TRBV19 to TRBJ2-1; D possibly corresponds to TRBD2 (5 bases). Germline V gene data show CDR1 as LNHDA and CDR2 as SQIVND (reference sequence). The CDR3 is 16 amino acids. The ends were cut back, 3 bases at V and 7 bases at J, with 19 bases in the middle.

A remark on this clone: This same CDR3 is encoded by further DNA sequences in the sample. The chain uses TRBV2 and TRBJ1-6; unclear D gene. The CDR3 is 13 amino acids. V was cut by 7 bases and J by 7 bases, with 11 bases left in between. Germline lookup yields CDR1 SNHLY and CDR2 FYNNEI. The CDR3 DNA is TGTGCCAGCAAGGGTTCCGAAAATTCACCCCTCCACTTT. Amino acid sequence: CASKGSENSPLHF.

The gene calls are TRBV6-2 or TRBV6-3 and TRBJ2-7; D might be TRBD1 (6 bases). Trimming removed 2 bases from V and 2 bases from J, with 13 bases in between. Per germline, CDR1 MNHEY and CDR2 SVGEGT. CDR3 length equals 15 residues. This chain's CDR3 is CASSYADSEPYEQYF. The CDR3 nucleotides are TGTGCCAGCAGTTACGCGGACAGTGAACCCTACGAGCAGTACTTC.

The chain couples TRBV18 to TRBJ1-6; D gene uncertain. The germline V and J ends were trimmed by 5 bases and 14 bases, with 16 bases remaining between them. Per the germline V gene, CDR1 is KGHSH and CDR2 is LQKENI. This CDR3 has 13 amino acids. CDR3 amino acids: CASSSPGGRSLHF. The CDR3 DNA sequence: TGTGCCAGCTCATCCCCGGGCGGCCGATCCCTCCACTTT.

This CDR3 is CASSPLDSTDTQYF. As DNA, the CDR3 is TGTGCCAGCTCACCACTTGATAGCACAGATACGCAGTATTTT. The chain couples TRBV18 to TRBJ2-3; D not resolved. CDR3 size: 14 residues. Germline lookup yields CDR1 KGHSH and CDR2 LQKENI. The ends were cut back, 1 base at V and 0 bases at J, with 5 bases in the middle.

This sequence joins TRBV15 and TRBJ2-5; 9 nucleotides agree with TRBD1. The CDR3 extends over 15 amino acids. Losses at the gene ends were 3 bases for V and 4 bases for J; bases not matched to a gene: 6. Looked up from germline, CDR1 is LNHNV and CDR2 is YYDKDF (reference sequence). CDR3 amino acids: CATSRDRGLVETQYF. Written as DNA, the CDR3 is TGTGCCACCAGCAGGGACAGGGGTTTGGTAGAGACCCAGTACTTC.

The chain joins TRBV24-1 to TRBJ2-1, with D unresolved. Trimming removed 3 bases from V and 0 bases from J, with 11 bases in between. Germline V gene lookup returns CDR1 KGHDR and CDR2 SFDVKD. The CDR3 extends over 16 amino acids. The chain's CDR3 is CATSDPLRGSYNEQFF. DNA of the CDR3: TGTGCCACCAGTGATCCCTTACGAGGCTCCTACAATGAGCAGTTCTTC.